These 18 T cell receptor beta chains were all obtained from the same sample, sequenced in a study of T cells in Graves' hyperthyroidism and ophthalmopathy. Amplification yielded TCR beta CDR3 regions, with RNA transcripts as the source. The HTBI primer set drove a first-round RT-PCR of the TCR CDR3. Each CDR3 protein is one row after TCRdb ran MiXCR on the multiplex PCR reads. The sample has approximately 420,000 distinct CDR3 sequences; 15% are singletons. The sample comprised blood. All receptors derive from a woman between 25 and 40 years old with Graves' hyperthyroidism.

V is TRBV13 and J is TRBJ2-1, with 7 bases fitting TRBD2. V was clipped by 3 bases and J by 2 bases; unmatched bases: 13. Germline CDR1 is PRHDT and CDR2 is FYEKMQ (reference sequence). The CDR3 extends over 18 amino acids. As DNA, the CDR3 is TGTGCCAGCAGCTTTTACTCTGTGGCTAGCGGAGCCTACAATGAGCAGTTCTTC. Translating gives CASSFYSVASGAYNEQFF. Filled out from reference TRBV13 and TRBJ2-1, the complete variable domain reads AAGVIQSPRHLIKEKRETATLKCYPIPRHDTVYWYQQGPGQDPQFLISFYEKMQSDKGSIPDRFSAQQFSDYHSELNMSSLELGDSALYFCASSFYSVASGAYNEQFFGPGTRLTVL.

J is TRBJ2-2 and V is TRBV27; 11 nucleotides line up with TRBD2. The J segment lost 4 bases and the V segment lost 3 bases, leaving 10 bases of the junction unmatched. Germline CDR1 is MNHEY and CDR2 is SMNVEV (reference sequence). The CDR3 is 18 residues long. CDR3 DNA sequence: TGTGCCAGCAGTTTTCAGGATAGCGGGAGGGTAGGCACCGGGGAGCTGTTTTTT. Translating gives CASSFQDSGRVGTGELFF.

This clonotype appeared many times. The chain has TRBV20-1 and TRBJ2-2; 7 bases line up with TRBD1. The CDR3 runs 15 residues. Trimming removed 6 bases from V and 1 base from J; junction bases left unmatched: 8. Germline loops: CDR1 DFQATT, CDR2 SNEGSKA (reference sequence). The CDR3 nucleotides are TGCAGTGCAACCCGGGACAGTCAGAACACCGGGGAGCTGTTTTTT. Amino acid sequence: CSATRDSQNTGELFF.

This clonotype was counted at least ten times. The chain employs TRBV9 and TRBJ1-6, with D tentatively TRBD1 (5 bases). Germline values: CDR1 SGDLS, CDR2 YYNGEE. The CDR3 is made up of 15 amino acids. V dropped 4 bases and J dropped 8 bases, with 16 bases sitting between them. CDR3 DNA: TGTGCCAGCAGCCCCGACACGGGAGGGGATTCACCCCTCCACTTT. Residues: CASSPDTGGDSPLHF.

This clonotype showed up many times. The chain is built from TRBV18 and TRBJ1-4; 9 bases line up with TRBD1. Unmatched junction bases numbered 10, after V lost 3 bases and J lost 8 bases. The CDR3 length is 16 residues. Germline lookup yields CDR1 KGHSH and CDR2 LQKENI. CDR3 region: CASSPNRQGGEEKLFF. The DNA of the CDR3 is TGTGCCAGCTCACCCAATCGACAGGGGGGAGAAGAAAAACTGTTTTTT.

This clonotype was counted between two and nine times. The chain uses TRBV11-3 and TRBJ2-5, with D perhaps matching TRBD2 (6 bases). The CDR3 has 16 residues. CDR1 and CDR2 (germline): SGHNT, YENEEA. With 5 bases removed from V and 4 bases from J, the gap between germline ends came to 20 bases. This chain's CDR3 is CASSLGGDARVETQYF. The CDR3, as DNA: TGTGCCAGCAGCCTAGGAGGGGACGCCAGAGTAGAGACCCAGTACTTC. Supplemented by reference TRBV11-3 and TRBJ2-5, the full variable domain reads EAGVVQSPRYKIIEKKQPVAFWCNPISGHNTLYWYLQNLGQGPELLIRYENEEAVDDSQLPKDRFSAERLKGVDSTLKIQPAELGDSAVYLCASSLGGDARVETQYFGPGTRLLVL.

The chain couples TRBV7-3 to TRBJ2-7; the match to TRBD2 covers 7 bases. From germline, CDR1 is SGHTA and CDR2 FQGTGA. This CDR3 region has 14 residues. The junction had 6 bases not matched to a gene; V was cut back by 0 bases and J by 7 bases. CDR3 DNA: TGTGCCAGCAGCTTAACCAGGGACTACGGAGAGCAGTACTTC. Translating gives CASSLTRDYGEQYF.

This clonotype was picked up many times. The V and J genes are TRBV7-2 and TRBJ2-1; 11 bases agree with TRBD2. The ends lost 6 bases at V and 3 bases at J; junction bases unmatched: 13. The CDR3 is 18 amino acids. Germline CDR1 and CDR2: SGHTA and FQGNSA. CDR3 protein: CASSILAGEPGFYNEQFF. CDR3 sequence (DNA): TGTGCCAGCAGTATACTAGCGGGAGAGCCTGGATTCTACAATGAGCAGTTCTTC.

The rearrangement uses TRBV5-8 and TRBJ2-5; D perhaps matches TRBD2 (5 bases). Looked up from germline, CDR1 is SGHTS and CDR2 is YDEGEE. The CDR3 sequence is 13 residues long. Trimming stripped 2 bases from V and 5 bases from J, with 10 bases between. The CDR3 reads CASSFPRGETQYF. As DNA, the CDR3 is TGTGCCAGCAGCTTCCCACGAGGGGAGACCCAGTACTTC.

This clonotype was counted many times. This sequence joins TRBV2 and TRBJ2-1; TRBD2 matches 14 bases. Germline CDR1 SNHLY, CDR2 FYNNEI. V dropped 6 bases and J dropped 0; count of bases not matched to a gene: 16. The length of the CDR3 is 21 residues. CDR3: CASRSPTGTSGRVSSYNEQFF. The DNA for the CDR3 is TGTGCCAGCAGATCTCCAACCGGGACTAGCGGGAGAGTCAGCTCCTACAATGAGCAGTTCTTC.

V gene TRBV6-1 combines with J gene TRBJ2-3; D is ambiguous. The CDR3 extends over 18 amino acids. Germline values: CDR1 MNHNS, CDR2 SASEGT. The germline V and J ends were trimmed by 0 bases and 2 bases, with 18 bases remaining between them. Here the CDR3 DNA reads TGTGCCAGCAGTGAAGCGCCAAGAGGAGCCTTATTCACAGATACGCAGTATTTT. Its protein product is CASSEAPRGALFTDTQYF.

The chain employs TRBV5-6 and TRBJ2-2; 11 bases line up with TRBD2. Germline V gives CDR1 SGHDT, CDR2 YYEEEE. V shed 5 bases and J 8 bases; nucleotides not matched to a gene: 5. The CDR3 is 14 residues long. The CDR3 bases are TGTGCCAGCAGGCCGACTAGCGGGAAGGGGGAGCTGTTTTTT. Translating gives CASRPTSGKGELFF.

In its sample, this clonotype was seen a few times. J is TRBJ2-3 and V is TRBV9; 12 bases agree with TRBD2. The J segment lost 3 bases and the V segment lost 4 bases, leaving 6 bases of the junction unmatched. The CDR3 is 16 amino acids. Per the germline V gene, CDR1 is SGDLS and CDR2 is YYNGEE. The CDR3 bases are TGTGCCAGCAGCCCGCTAGCGGGAGGGAAGACAGATACGCAGTATTTT. Its translation is CASSPLAGGKTDTQYF.

The chain has TRBV6-1 and TRBJ2-4; D possibly uses TRBD1 or TRBD2 (6 bases each). Trimming shortened V by 6 bases and J by 9 bases, and 21 bases separated the two germline ends. Germline CDR1 reads MNHNS; CDR2 reads SASEGT. The CDR3 is 15 amino acids. The chain's CDR3 is CASSLHGGTWSIQYF. As DNA, the CDR3 is TGTGCCAGCAGCCTACACGGGGGCACCTGGAGCATTCAGTACTTC.

The count of this clonotype is one. The CDR3 reads CASSEYGTSASPLHF. Here the CDR3 DNA reads TGTGCCAGCAGTGAATACGGGACATCAGCTTCACCCCTCCACTTT. The genes are TRBV25-1 and TRBJ1-6; maybe TRBD1 (6 bases). V was trimmed by 0 bases and J by 9 bases, leaving 12 bases between them. Germline lookup yields CDR1 MGHDK and CDR2 SYGVNS. CDR3 length: 15 residues. The variable domain in full, completed from reference TRBV25-1 and TRBJ1-6, reads EADIYQTPRYLVIGTGKKITLECSQTMGHDKMYWYQQDPGMELHLIHYSYGVNSTEKGDLSSESTVSRIRTEHFPLTLESARPSHTSQYLCASSEYGTSASPLHFGNGTRLTVT.

This clonotype was seen repeatedly, ten times or more. This sequence joins TRBV28 and TRBJ1-1; tentatively, D is TRBD1 (6 bases). Trimming cost V 5 bases and J 4 bases, with 14 bases left between them. Per germline, CDR1 MDHEN and CDR2 SYDVKM. The CDR3 consists of 14 residues. CDR3 protein: CASSPGTQATEAFF. The CDR3 DNA is TGTGCCAGCAGTCCCGGGACACAGGCCACTGAAGCTTTCTTT. Based on the CDR3 plus reference TRBV28 and TRBJ1-1, the full variable domain is DVKVTQSSRYLVKRTGEKVFLECVQDMDHENMFWYRQDPGLGLRLIYFSYDVKMKEKGDIPEGYSVSREKKERFSLILESASTNQTSMYLCASSPGTQATEAFFGQGTRLTVV.

Worth noting for this clonotype: The junction departs from germline at one end; a sequencing error may be responsible. This chain joins TRBV4-1 and TRBJ1-6; D ambiguous. The CDR3 totals 15 residues. The germline V gene has CDR1 MGHRA and CDR2 YSYEKL. CDR3 bases: TGCGCCAGCAGCCCGGAACGTTCCGCGGGTTCACCCCTCCGCTTT. Amino acid sequence: CASSPERSAGSPLRF.

This clonotype appeared many times. The chain has TRBV12-5 and TRBJ1-1; TRBD1 matches 8 bases. After removal of 5 bases from V and 1 base from J, the junction contained 9 bases not matched to a gene. Per the germline V gene, CDR1 is LGHNT and CDR2 is FRNRAP. The length of the CDR3 is 16 residues. The CDR3 DNA sequence: TGTGCTAGTGGTCCACAGGGGGTGGATGGGAACACTGAAGCTTTCTTT. Protein: CASGPQGVDGNTEAFF.